This T cell receptor (beta chain) was identified during a study of technical replicates of blood from a few donors. The data were produced by immunoSEQ multiplex PCR, yet TCRdb's version contains in-frame clones alone and is incomplete. The table has 98,000 or so clones, about 95% seen once. Germline values: CDR1 MNHEY, CDR2 SMNVEV (reference sequence). The CDR3 runs to 17 residues. Between the trimmed V and J ends, which lost 8 bases and 6 bases, there was a span of 23 bases. The chain uses TRBV27 and TRBJ1-6, with D perhaps TRBD1 (5 bases). Sequencing was done on a sample of T cells isolated from PBMCs. This clonotype was obtained from a human donor in good health. The CDR3: CASRAGPGGLSNSPLHF. The DNA for the CDR3 is TGTGCCAGCCGTGCTGGGCCGGGGGGATTAAGTAATTCACCCCTCCACTTT.